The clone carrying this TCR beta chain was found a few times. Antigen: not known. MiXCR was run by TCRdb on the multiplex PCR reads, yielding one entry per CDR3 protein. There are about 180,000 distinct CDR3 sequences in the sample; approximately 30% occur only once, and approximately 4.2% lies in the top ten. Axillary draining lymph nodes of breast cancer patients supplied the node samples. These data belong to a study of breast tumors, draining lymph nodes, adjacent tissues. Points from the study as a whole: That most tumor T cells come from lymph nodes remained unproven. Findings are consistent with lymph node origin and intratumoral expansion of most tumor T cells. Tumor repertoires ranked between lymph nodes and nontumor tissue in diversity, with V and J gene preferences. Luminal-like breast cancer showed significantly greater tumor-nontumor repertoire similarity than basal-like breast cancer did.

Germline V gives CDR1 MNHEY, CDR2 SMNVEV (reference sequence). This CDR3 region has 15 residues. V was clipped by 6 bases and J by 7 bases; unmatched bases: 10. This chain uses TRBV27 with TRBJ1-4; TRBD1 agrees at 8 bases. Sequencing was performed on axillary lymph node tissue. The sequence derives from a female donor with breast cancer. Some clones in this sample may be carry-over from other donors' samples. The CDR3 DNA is TGTGCCAGCAGACCCAGGACAGGGATCGGTGAAAAACTGTTTTTT. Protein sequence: CASRPRTGIGEKLFF. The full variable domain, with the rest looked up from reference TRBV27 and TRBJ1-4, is EAQVTQNPRYLITVTGKKLTVTCSQNMNHEYMSWYRQDPGLGLRQIYYSMNVEVTDKGDVPEGYKVSRKEKRNFPLILESPSPNQTSLYFCASRPRTGIGEKLFFGSGTQLSVL.